These T cell receptor beta chains were read from a single sample in a study of T cells in Graves' hyperthyroidism and ophthalmopathy. TCRdb used MiXCR to reprocess the multiplex PCR reads, holding one entry per CDR3 protein. The data show about 49,000 distinct CDR3 sequences, 45% to 65% seen once. The specimen sequenced was peripheral blood or thyroid tissue (not recorded which). Source of these receptors: a young man with Graves' hyperthyroidism. The CDR3 runs from the conserved cysteine through the conserved F or W. The D gene is left open where the match is weak. Rows give clone size only sometimes, using once, few, many, or a class for an expanded clone.

V gene	J gene	D gene	clone size	CDR3 DNA	CDR3 protein
TRBV29-1	TRBJ2-4	NA	NA	TGCAGCGTTGGGACAGCCGATATAAACATTCAGTACTTC	CSVGTADINIQYF
TRBV7-9	TRBJ1-2	NA	NA	TGTGCCAGCAGCTTAGGGGGTCGGCGCGGCTATGGCTACACCTTC	CASSLGGRRGYGYTF
TRBV7-9	TRBJ1-2	NA	once	TGTGCCATCAATGGTCCCTCCTATGGCTACACCTTC	CAINGPSYGYTF
TRBV20-1	TRBJ1-5	TRBD1	NA	TGCAGTGCCGGGACAGGGGGCGCGAAACAGCCCCAGCATTTT	CSAGTGGAKQPQHF
TRBV6-1	TRBJ1-5	NA	many	TGTGCCAGCAGTGAAAGAGGCAATAGCAATCAGCCCCAGCATTTT	CASSERGNSNQPQHF
TRBV7-9	TRBJ2-5	NA	many	TGTGCCAGCAGCTTCAGAAAAGAGACCCAGTACTTC	CASSFRKETQYF
TRBV9	TRBJ1-2	NA	NA	TGTGCCAGCAGCGGAAAGGATGGCTACACCTTC	CASSGKDGYTF
TRBV29-1	TRBJ2-7	TRBD2	NA	TGCAGCGTTCGAGTAGCGGGACGGTACGAGCAGTACTTC	CSVRVAGRYEQYF
TRBV5-5	TRBJ2-7	NA	NA	TGTGCCAGCAGCTTGGGACACTACGAGCAGTACTTC	CASSLGHYEQYF
TRBV5-1	TRBJ1-1	TRBD1	many	TGCGCCAGCAGCCACGACAGGGATGGCACTGAAGCTTTCTTT	CASSHDRDGTEAFF
TRBV25-1	TRBJ1-2	NA	NA	TGTGCCAGCAGTGGTGGATTTGAGGCTGGCTACACCTTC	CASSGGFEAGYTF
TRBV19	TRBJ2-2	TRBD1	NA	TGTGCCAGTAGTACCTACCGGACAGGGTCCGGGGAGCTGTTTTTT	CASSTYRTGSGELFF
TRBV20-1	TRBJ1-1	TRBD1	many	TGCAGTGCTATAAGACAGGGGGCAATGAACACTGAAGCTTTCTTT	CSAIRQGAMNTEAFF
TRBV2	TRBJ1-2	NA	NA	TGTGCCAGCAGTGAAGATTTCGGGGTCCGGGGAGGCTACACCTTC	CASSEDFGVRGGYTF
TRBV7-2	TRBJ2-7	NA	many	TGTGCCAGCAGCTTCTCTGAGTCCTACGAGCAGTACTTC	CASSFSESYEQYF
TRBV12-3/TRBV12-4	TRBJ2-2	NA	many	TGTGCCAGCAGTTTTCCGGTGAAACGGGGCACCGGGGAGCTGTTTTTT	CASSFPVKRGTGELFF
TRBV6-5	TRBJ2-7	TRBD2	NA	TGTGCCAGCAGTGGACTAGCGGGAGCCGAGCAGTACTTC	CASSGLAGAEQYF
TRBV10-3	TRBJ1-2	TRBD1	few	TGTGCCATGATGGACAGGGTTAATGGCTACACCTTC	CAMMDRVNGYTF
TRBV5-1	TRBJ1-6	TRBD1	NA	TGCGCCAGCAGCAAAAGCGGGACAGGGGTCTCACCCCTCCACTTT	CASSKSGTGVSPLHF
TRBV5-1	TRBJ1-5	NA	NA	TGCGCCAGCAGCTTGGACAGGGACAATCAGCCCCAGCATTTT	CASSLDRDNQPQHF
TRBV27	TRBJ1-2	TRBD1	NA	TGTGCCAGCCGGGGGACAGGGACTGATGGCTACACCTTC	CASRGTGTDGYTF
TRBV2	TRBJ1-4	NA	NA	TGTGCCAGCAGTGAACGAGGTAGCCGATTGGAAAAACTGTTTTTT	CASSERGSRLEKLFF
TRBV5-1	TRBJ1-1	NA	once	TGCGCCAGCAGCTTACAGGAGGATGAAGCTTTCTTT	CASSLQEDEAFF
TRBV4-3	TRBJ2-6	NA	many	TGCGCCAGCAGCCAAGATTCTGGGGTTGGGGCCAACGTCCTGACTTTC	CASSQDSGVGANVLTF